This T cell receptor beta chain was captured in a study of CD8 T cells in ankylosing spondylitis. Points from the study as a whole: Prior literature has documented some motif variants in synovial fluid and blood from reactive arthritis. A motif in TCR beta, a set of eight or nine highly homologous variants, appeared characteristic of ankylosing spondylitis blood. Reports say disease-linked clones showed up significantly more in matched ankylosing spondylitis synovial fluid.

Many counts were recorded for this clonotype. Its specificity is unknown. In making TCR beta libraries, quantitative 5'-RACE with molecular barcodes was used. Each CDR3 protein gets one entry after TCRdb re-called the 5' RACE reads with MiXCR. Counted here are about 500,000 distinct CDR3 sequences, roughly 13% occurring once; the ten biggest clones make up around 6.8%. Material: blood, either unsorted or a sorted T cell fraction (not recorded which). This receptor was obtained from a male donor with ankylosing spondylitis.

CDR3 nucleotide sequence: TGCAGTGCTCAAACGGGTACCGATGGCTACACCTTC. Translated, it gives CSAQTGTDGYTF. The chain uses TRBV20-1 and TRBJ1-2; D unresolved. Germline V lookup: CDR1 DFQATT, CDR2 SNEGSKA (reference sequence). The CDR3 sequence is 12 residues long. V gave up 5 bases and J gave up 6 bases, with 13 bases separating them.